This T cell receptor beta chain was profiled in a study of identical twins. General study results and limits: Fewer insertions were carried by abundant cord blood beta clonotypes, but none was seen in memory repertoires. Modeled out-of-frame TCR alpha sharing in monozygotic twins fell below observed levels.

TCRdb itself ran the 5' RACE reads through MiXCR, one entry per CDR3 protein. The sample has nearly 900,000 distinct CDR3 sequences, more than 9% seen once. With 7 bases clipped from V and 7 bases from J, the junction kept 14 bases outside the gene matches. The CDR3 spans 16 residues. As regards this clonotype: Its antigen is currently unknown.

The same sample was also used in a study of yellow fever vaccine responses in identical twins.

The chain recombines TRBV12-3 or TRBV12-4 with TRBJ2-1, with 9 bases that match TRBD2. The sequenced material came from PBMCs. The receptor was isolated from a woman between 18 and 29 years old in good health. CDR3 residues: CASIFGELAGLNEQFF. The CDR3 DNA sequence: TGTGCCAGCATCTTTGGGGAGCTAGCGGGGCTGAATGAGCAGTTCTTC.